A single sample gave rise to the 28 T cell receptor beta chains below, sequenced in a study of siplizumab effects on memory and regulatory T cells. TCRdb's table, derived via immunoSEQ multiplex PCR, lists solely in-frame clones and lacks some. The repertoire includes about 91,000 clones, around 97% of them detected once, and 0.03% to 0.035% sits in the top ten. The sample comprised naive CD4+ T cells sorted from blood. The receptor source for this set is a human donor in good health.

The chain combines TRBV6-1 with TRBJ2-7, with D uncertain. The V end lost 2 bases, the J end lost 4 bases, and 12 bases lay between the germline ends. CDR3 length equals 14 residues. Germline V gene data show CDR1 as MNHNS and CDR2 as SASEGT. The CDR3 region has the DNA TGTGCCAGCAGTGAATTCCCACTGCTGTACGAGCAGTACTTC. Translating gives CASSEFPLLYEQYF.

The chain combines TRBV14 with TRBJ2-3; 11 bases agree with TRBD2. CDR3 length: 17 residues. The germline V gene has CDR1 SGHDN and CDR2 FVKESK. V was pared by 1 base and J by 5 bases, with 8 bases of the junction left unmatched. CDR3 sequence (DNA): TGTGCCAGCAGCCAAGCCCCCGGGACTAGCGGTAGAGATACGCAGTATTTT. It codes for CASSQAPGTSGRDTQYF. Complete variable domain (other parts from reference TRBV14 and TRBJ2-3): EAGVTQFPSHSVIEKGQTVTLRCDPISGHDNLYWYRRVMGKEIKFLLHFVKESKQDESGMPNNRFLAERTGGTYSTLKVQPAELEDSGVYFCASSQAPGTSGRDTQYFGPGTRLTVL.

The chain carries TRBV4-2 and TRBJ1-1; tentatively, D is TRBD1 (6 bases). Germline loops: CDR1 LGHNA, CDR2 YNFKEQ. Trimming took off 0 bases at V and 2 bases at J, with 19 bases between the two ends. The length of the CDR3 is 18 residues. The CDR3 region is CASSQDLRGRGGNTEAFF. Here the CDR3 DNA reads TGTGCCAGCAGCCAAGATTTACGGGGGCGAGGGGGTAACACTGAAGCTTTCTTT.

The J gene is TRBJ2-5, the V gene TRBV4-3, with D uncertain. Germline loops: CDR1 LGHNA, CDR2 YSLEER. CDR3 size: 14 residues. V dropped 1 base and J dropped 5 bases, with 11 bases sitting between them. Here the CDR3 reads CASSQVVGFETQYF. CDR3 DNA: TGCGCCAGCAGCCAAGTGGTTGGTTTTGAGACCCAGTACTTC.

This sequence joins TRBV7-2 and TRBJ2-3, with D perhaps TRBD1 or TRBD2 (6 bases each). V lost 7 bases to trimming and J lost 2 bases, with 22 bases between them. CDR1 is SGHTA, CDR2 FQGNSA, per germline. The CDR3 spans 17 residues. This CDR3 is CASNTIRGGPTTDTQYF. CDR3 bases: TGTGCCAGCAACACCATCAGAGGGGGGCCTACCACAGATACGCAGTATTTT.

The chain couples TRBV2 to TRBJ2-4; D is perhaps TRBD1 (6 bases). V gave up 6 bases and J gave up 2 bases, with 11 bases separating them. The CDR3 contains 14 residues. Germline CDR1 is SNHLY and CDR2 is FYNNEI. CDR3 DNA: TGTGCCAGCAGCCCACAGGGTCCCAAAAACATTCAGTACTTC. As protein: CASSPQGPKNIQYF.

The gene calls are TRBV5-1 and TRBJ2-7, with TRBD2 identical over 16 bases. V lost 6 bases and J lost 6; bases outside the gene matches: 6. The CDR3 length is 15 residues. CDR1 SGHRS and CDR2 YFSETQ come from the germline V gene. Here the CDR3 reads CASMGLAGGPGEQYF. Written as DNA, the CDR3 is TGCGCCAGCATGGGACTAGCGGGGGGGCCGGGCGAGCAGTACTTC.

This chain links TRBV29-1 with TRBJ1-1; TRBD1 matches 11 bases. V dropped 4 bases and J dropped 5; count of bases not matched to a gene: 9. The CDR3 length is 15 residues. Germline lookup yields CDR1 SQVTM and CDR2 ANQGSEA. The DNA of the CDR3 is TGCAGCGTTGCGGGGACAGGGGGGCGGGAAACTGAAGCTTTCTTT. As protein: CSVAGTGGRETEAFF. The full variable domain, its missing parts supplied by reference TRBV29-1 and TRBJ1-1, is SAVISQKPSRDICQRGTSLTIQCQVDSQVTMMFWYRQQPGQSLTLIATANQGSEATYESGFVIDKFPISRPNLTFSTLTVSNMSPEDSSIYLCSVAGTGGRETEAFFGQGTRLTVV.

The CDR3 DNA sequence: TGCGCCAGCAGCCAGGCCACAGGGTTGGGGTATGGCTACACCTTC. This codes for CASSQATGLGYGYTF. This chain uses TRBV4-1 with TRBJ1-2, with TRBD1 as a possible D gene (6 bases). Germline CDR1 MGHRA, CDR2 YSYEKL. The CDR3 is 15 residues long. Deletions cut 3 bases from V and 5 bases from J, with 16 bases between.

This chain joins TRBV4-3 and TRBJ1-6; maybe TRBD1 (5 bases). The CDR3 runs 16 residues. Germline V gene lookup returns CDR1 LGHNA and CDR2 YSLEER. Trimming shortened V by 1 base and J by 6 bases, and 13 bases separated the two germline ends. The CDR3 region is CASSQANRDSNSPLHF. CDR3 in DNA: TGCGCCAGCAGCCAAGCCAACCGGGACTCTAATTCACCCCTCCACTTT.

The CDR3 region is CASSQDTGYYGYTF. CDR3 nucleotide sequence: TGCGCCAGCAGCCAGGATACAGGGTACTATGGCTACACCTTC. The rearrangement links TRBV4-3 to TRBJ1-2; D possibly corresponds to TRBD1 (6 bases). There are 14 residues in the CDR3. V was clipped by 3 bases and J by 3 bases, with 11 bases between them. Per germline, CDR1 LGHNA and CDR2 YSLEER.

The chain carries TRBV6-5 and TRBJ2-7; D might be TRBD1 or TRBD2, each matching 5 bases. Trimming shortened V by 6 bases and J by 6 bases, and 21 bases separated the two germline ends. The CDR3 has 15 amino acids. The germline gives CDR1 MNHEY, CDR2 SVGAGI. Here the CDR3 reads CASSPNAPRDGEQYF. CDR3 nucleotides: TGTGCCAGCAGCCCTAACGCCCCCCGGGACGGCGAGCAGTACTTC.

The chain links TRBV4-3 to TRBJ2-5, with TRBD2 as a possible D gene (6 bases). The CDR3 contains 13 residues. Trimming removed 4 bases at V and 2 bases at J, with 8 bases between. Germline CDR1 reads LGHNA; CDR2 reads YSLEER. CDR3 residues: CASSRDFQETQYF. For the CDR3, the DNA is TGCGCCAGCAGCCGGGACTTTCAAGAGACCCAGTACTTC.

Note on this clone: The junction shows a germline mismatch at one end, possibly a read error. The chain couples TRBV27 to TRBJ2-1; maybe TRBD2 (7 bases). Germline CDR1 reads MNHEY; CDR2 reads SMNVEV (reference sequence). This CDR3 is built from 17 residues. The CDR3 protein is CANSSRLIGGGPNEQFF. The CDR3 bases are TGTGCCAACAGTTCACGGCTCATCGGCGGGGGCCCCAATGAGCAGTTCTTC.

The rearrangement joins TRBV29-1 to TRBJ1-2, with 9 positions matching TRBD1. CDR3 size: 13 residues. V shed 7 bases, J shed 0 bases, and the junction held 3 bases outside the gene matches. Germline V gene data show CDR1 as SQVTM and CDR2 as ANQGSEA. The CDR3 DNA is TGCAGCGCTGGACAGGGGTCTAACTATGGCTACACCTTC. Translation gives CSAGQGSNYGYTF.

The J gene is TRBJ1-1, the V gene TRBV13; D might be TRBD1 (5 bases). Trimming shortened V by 5 bases and J by 0 bases, and 10 bases separated the two germline ends. CDR1 and CDR2 from the germline V gene are PRHDT and FYEKMQ (reference sequence). The CDR3 extends over 14 amino acids. As DNA, the CDR3 is TGTGCCAGCAGCCCCGGGACGGTGAACACTGAAGCTTTCTTT. Its translation: CASSPGTVNTEAFF.

V usage is TRBV19 and J usage is TRBJ2-1, with D tentatively TRBD1 (5 bases). The CDR3 runs to 15 residues. V lost 5 bases and J lost 2, with 13 bases in between. The germline gives CDR1 LNHDA, CDR2 SQIVND (reference sequence). CDR3 in DNA: TGTGCCAGTAGTCCAACGACAGACCCCTACAATGAGCAGTTCTTC. Protein: CASSPTTDPYNEQFF. Looking up the rest from reference TRBV19 and TRBJ2-1 gives the full variable domain: DGGITQSPKYLFRKEGQNVTLSCEQNLNHDAMYWYRQDPGQGLRLIYYSQIVNDFQKGDIAEGYSVSREKKESFPLTVTSAQKNPTAFYLCASSPTTDPYNEQFFGPGTRLTVL.

This chain joins TRBV28 and TRBJ2-1, with 8 nucleotides matching TRBD2. Trimming cost V 4 bases and J 3 bases; bases outside gene matches: 5. Germline-derived CDR1 and CDR2 are MDHEN and SYDVKM. The CDR3 consists of 15 residues. The CDR3 nucleotides are TGTGCCAGCAGTTCCGGGAGGGCTAACTACAATGAGCAGTTCTTC. It specifies CASSSGRANYNEQFF.

This chain connects TRBV7-9 to TRBJ2-7; D possibly matches TRBD1 or TRBD2 (6 bases each). From germline, CDR1 is SEHNR and CDR2 FQNEAQ (reference sequence). Trimming shortened V by 2 bases and J by 4 bases, and 15 bases separated the two germline ends. This CDR3 has 15 amino acids. The DNA for the CDR3 is TGTGCCAGCAGCTTATTGAGGGGGGTGAGGTACGAGCAGTACTTC. It codes for CASSLLRGVRYEQYF.

This rearrangement joins TRBV7-2 to TRBJ2-3, with TRBD2 identical over 8 bases. Trimming removed 5 bases from V and 1 base from J; junction bases left unmatched: 8. The germline CDR1 and CDR2 sequences are SGHTA and FQGNSA. CDR3 size: 16 residues. The CDR3, as DNA: TGTGCCAGCAGCCCCGGACTAGCCCCTGGCACAGATACGCAGTATTTT. This codes for CASSPGLAPGTDTQYF.

The chain has TRBV28 and TRBJ1-2, with 7 bases that match TRBD1. CDR1 MDHEN and CDR2 SYDVKM come from the germline V gene. V lost 6 bases, J lost 3 bases, and 1 base stayed unmatched. The CDR3 totals 12 residues. The CDR3 sequence: CASRDRYYGYTF. DNA of the CDR3: TGTGCCAGCAGGGACAGGTACTATGGCTACACCTTC.

This chain connects TRBV5-1 to TRBJ1-4; 8 positions match TRBD1. The CDR3 runs to 14 residues. The V segment lost 4 bases and the J segment 5 bases; nucleotides outside the gene matches: 4. Germline V gene sequence: CDR1 SGHRS, CDR2 YFSETQ. The CDR3 DNA sequence: TGCGCCAGCAGCCGGGACAGGACAAATGAAAAACTGTTTTTT. This gives the protein CASSRDRTNEKLFF.

This chain links TRBV27 with TRBJ1-3; possible D gene TRBD1, 6 bases. The germline V gene encodes CDR1 MNHEY and CDR2 SMNVEV (reference sequence). The V and J ends lost 5 bases and 4 bases respectively, with 12 bases between them. The length of the CDR3 is 14 residues. Here the CDR3 reads CASSPHRAGNTIYF. The CDR3 bases are TGTGCCAGCAGTCCTCACAGGGCCGGAAACACCATATATTTT.

The V and J genes are TRBV28 and TRBJ2-7; weak D call: TRBD1 (5 bases). The germline V gene encodes CDR1 MDHEN and CDR2 SYDVKM. The CDR3 contains 15 residues. Trimming removed 6 bases from V and 3 bases from J, with 18 bases in between. The chain's CDR3 is CASSPSYRQHYEQYF. For the CDR3, the DNA is TGTGCCAGCAGCCCCAGCTACCGACAGCACTACGAGCAGTACTTC.

The V gene is TRBV14, the J gene TRBJ2-3; D is possibly TRBD2 (5 bases). Germline CDR1 and CDR2: SGHDN and FVKESK. Between the trimmed V and J ends, which lost 6 bases and 0 bases, there was a span of 13 bases. There are 15 residues in the CDR3. The CDR3 region has the DNA TGTGCCAGCAGTAGGACCGGAGGCAGCACAGATACGCAGTATTTT. This gives the protein CASSRTGGSTDTQYF.

This clone was seen only a few times. This chain uses TRBV5-1 with TRBJ2-7; D gene unclear. Trimming left V 4 bases short and J 1 base short, with 6 bases between. The germline V gene has CDR1 SGHRS and CDR2 YFSETQ. This CDR3 contains 12 residues. The CDR3 coding sequence is TGCGCCAGCAGCCCGCCATCCTACGAGCAGTACTTC. It yields the protein CASSPPSYEQYF.

V is TRBV28 and J is TRBJ1-6, with a possible D match to TRBD1 (5 bases). V lost 2 bases, J lost 14 bases, and 16 bases lay in between. Germline CDR1 MDHEN, CDR2 SYDVKM. This CDR3 contains 14 residues. In DNA, the CDR3 is TGTGCCAGCAGTTTAACGTCAGGGATGGAATCCCTCCACTTT. This encodes CASSLTSGMESLHF.

A single count supports this clone. This chain uses TRBV5-4 with TRBJ2-7; TRBD2 might be the D (6 bases). CDR3 length: 13 residues. Germline V gene lookup returns CDR1 SGHNT and CDR2 YYREEE (reference sequence). Trimming took 2 bases from V and 7 from J, leaving 13 bases between them. Here the CDR3 DNA reads TGTGCCAGCAGCTTTAGGGCTCGGGAGGAGCAGTACTTC. It translates to CASSFRAREEQYF.